These 29 T cell receptor beta chains originate from one sample sequenced in a study of shared clonotypes between healthy human individuals. Libraries were prepared by immunoSEQ multiplex PCR; TCRdb keeps only in-frame clonotypes and omits some of them. The data contain some 2.3 million clones, over 85% of them singletons. Source material: naive CD4+ T cells from PBMCs. Subset given: CD45RA+ positively selected. Receptors originate from a man aged 18 to 30 in good health. Some clones in this sample may be carry-over from other donors' samples.

This chain connects TRBV7-2 to TRBJ2-1; 12 bases match TRBD2. CDR1 and CDR2 from the germline V gene are SGHTA and FQGNSA. The CDR3 extends over 15 amino acids. V shed 4 bases, J shed 5 bases, and the junction held 3 bases outside the gene matches. The CDR3 bases are TGTGCCAGCAGCTCACTAGCGGGAGGCGACAATGAGCAGTTCTTC. It is translated as CASSSLAGGDNEQFF.

V usage is TRBV6-1 and J usage is TRBJ2-7, with 8 bases identical to TRBD1. The germline gives CDR1 MNHNS, CDR2 SASEGT. V shed 5 bases and J 2 bases; nucleotides not matched to a gene: 8. This CDR3 has 15 amino acids. DNA of the CDR3: TGTGCCAGCAGTACTCGGACAGGGAAGACCTACGAGCAGTACTTC. It yields the protein CASSTRTGKTYEQYF.

This chain connects TRBV9 to TRBJ2-7; 10 positions agree with TRBD2. CDR3 length equals 20 residues. In germline, CDR1 is SGDLS, CDR2 YYNGEE. Trimming took 0 bases from V and 4 from J; bases not matched to a gene: 19. In DNA form, the CDR3 reads TGTGCCAGCAGCGTAGATCCAGGGGCTAGCGGGAGTCTCGGGATGTACGAGCAGTACTTC. Its protein product is CASSVDPGASGSLGMYEQYF.

This clone was found once. The chain uses TRBV5-6 and TRBJ2-2; 7 positions match TRBD2. Trimming cost V 1 base and J 6 bases; bases outside gene matches: 9. Looked up from germline, CDR1 is SGHDT and CDR2 is YYEEEE. The length of the CDR3 is 16 residues. The CDR3 region is CASSLLTSETPGELFF. DNA of the CDR3: TGTGCCAGCAGCTTGCTAACTAGCGAAACCCCCGGGGAGCTGTTTTTT.

This clone occurred once. The chain employs TRBV27 and TRBJ2-7; TRBD1 or TRBD2 may be the D gene (6 bases each). CDR3 length: 15 residues. Germline loops: CDR1 MNHEY, CDR2 SMNVEV (reference sequence). The V gene lost 5 bases and the J gene lost 6 bases, with 20 bases spanning the gap. The chain's CDR3 is CASSRILQGGSEQYF. The CDR3 DNA is TGTGCCAGCAGTCGGATTCTACAGGGAGGTAGCGAGCAGTACTTC.

The V gene is TRBV5-1, the J gene TRBJ1-1; 11 bases match TRBD1. This CDR3 is built from 15 residues. J was trimmed by 5 bases and V by 4 bases; bases with no gene match: 7. The germline CDR1 and CDR2 sequences are SGHRS and YFSETQ. The DNA for the CDR3 is TGCGCCAGCAGCCCCGAAGGGACAGGGGGTACTGAAGCTTTCTTT. It codes for CASSPEGTGGTEAFF.

The rearrangement links TRBV29-1 to TRBJ2-1, with TRBD2 matching 8 bases. V lost 3 bases, J lost 8 bases, and 12 bases stayed unmatched. CDR3 size: 15 residues. CDR1 is SQVTM, CDR2 ANQGSEA, per germline. The CDR3 bases are TGCAGCGTTGATTATGGCAGCGGGAGAGTCCATGAGCAGTTCTTC. Its translation: CSVDYGSGRVHEQFF.

This clone was counted a single time. The chain links TRBV27 to TRBJ1-2; 7 bases align to TRBD1. CDR1 is MNHEY and CDR2 is SMNVEV in the germline V gene (reference sequence). Trimming removed 6 bases from V and 4 bases from J; junction bases left unmatched: 11. The CDR3 is 15 residues long. CDR3 sequence: CASRHRDSSGYGYTF. DNA for the CDR3: TGTGCCAGCAGACACAGGGACAGTAGTGGCTATGGCTACACCTTC.

The V gene is TRBV6-1, the J gene TRBJ2-2, with 12 positions matching TRBD1. CDR3 size: 19 residues. Looked up from germline, CDR1 is MNHNS and CDR2 is SASEGT. V shed 4 bases and J 5 bases; nucleotides not matched to a gene: 14. Here the CDR3 reads CASSAMGQGAAGVTGELFF. The CDR3 DNA follows: TGTGCCAGCAGTGCTATGGGACAGGGGGCTGCCGGAGTTACCGGGGAGCTGTTTTTT.

The chain carries TRBV11-2 and TRBJ2-7, with 9 bases that match TRBD1. The CDR3 is 17 residues long. With V trimmed by 2 bases and J by 2 bases, 10 bases remained unmatched. Germline V CDR1 and CDR2: SGHAT, FQNNGV. CDR3 coding DNA: TGTGCCAGCAGCTTATATACGTGGGGACAGGGAACCTACGAGCAGTACTTC. It yields the protein CASSLYTWGQGTYEQYF.

This rearrangement joins TRBV28 to TRBJ2-7; D gene ambiguous. The CDR3 contains 15 residues. The germline CDR1 and CDR2 sequences are MDHEN and SYDVKM. V was pared by 8 bases and J by 3 bases, with 20 bases between. The CDR3 is CASGSAVLTFYEQYF. The CDR3 DNA reads as TGTGCCAGCGGGTCCGCCGTACTCACCTTCTACGAGCAGTACTTC.

The rearrangement joins TRBV18 to TRBJ2-4; D possibly corresponds to TRBD1 (6 bases). Trimming shortened V by 3 bases and J by 9 bases, and 21 bases separated the two germline ends. The germline V gene encodes CDR1 KGHSH and CDR2 LQKENI. The CDR3 consists of 16 residues. In nucleotides, the CDR3 is TGTGCCAGCTCACCCCCTGACAGGAGAGGCAATGGCATTCAGTACTTC. This sequence encodes CASSPPDRRGNGIQYF.

The CDR3 loop reads CASSSADITGELFF. Here the CDR3 DNA reads TGCGCCAGCAGCTCGGCTGATATCACCGGGGAGCTGTTTTTT. The rearrangement joins TRBV5-1 to TRBJ2-2; unclear D gene. The CDR3 has 14 residues. Germline CDR1 is SGHRS and CDR2 is YFSETQ. Trimming pared 3 bases from V and 4 bases from J, leaving 10 bases between.

This clone was recorded only once. The chain couples TRBV7-9 to TRBJ2-6; a weak D match, TRBD2 (6 bases). Germline CDR1 SEHNR, CDR2 FQNEAQ (reference sequence). CDR3 length: 17 residues. V gave up 3 bases and J gave up 0 bases, with 12 bases separating them. The CDR3 nucleotides are TGTGCCAGCAGCTTGTATAGCGGCAGCTCTGGGGCCAACGTCCTGACTTTC. This codes for CASSLYSGSSGANVLTF.

The J gene is TRBJ2-4, the V gene TRBV11-2, with D tentatively TRBD1 or TRBD2 (6 bases each). Germline V lookup: CDR1 SGHAT, CDR2 FQNNGV. V was cut by 5 bases and J by 3 bases, with 17 bases left in between. The CDR3 spans 16 residues. CDR3 loop: CASSPRRGDGKNIQYF. CDR3 nucleotide sequence: TGTGCCAGCAGCCCAAGGAGGGGGGATGGCAAAAACATTCAGTACTTC.

V gene TRBV14 combines with J gene TRBJ2-2; D is ambiguous. The V end was cut by 3 bases, the J end by 6 bases, with 8 bases between. CDR1 and CDR2 from the germline V gene are SGHDN and FVKESK. The CDR3 loop spans 13 amino acids. The CDR3 region is CASSQDVAGELFF. The CDR3 DNA follows: TGTGCCAGCAGCCAGGACGTGGCCGGGGAGCTGTTTTTT.

This clone showed up just a few times. The chain couples TRBV5-1 to TRBJ1-1, with 7 bases fitting TRBD1. The CDR3 runs to 15 residues. V dropped 4 bases and J dropped 1; count of bases not matched to a gene: 7. Looked up from germline, CDR1 is SGHRS and CDR2 is YFSETQ. The CDR3 sequence: CASSRMTGTNTEAFF. In DNA form, the CDR3 reads TGCGCCAGCAGCCGAATGACAGGGACGAACACTGAAGCTTTCTTT.

Here the CDR3 DNA reads TGTGCCAGCAGCTTAGCCGCTCGTCGGACAGGGCACTACAATGAGCAGTTCTTC. This translates into CASSLAARRTGHYNEQFF. This chain connects TRBV7-2 to TRBJ2-1, with 8 bases that match TRBD1. With 0 bases clipped from V and 3 bases from J, the junction kept 10 bases outside the gene matches. Germline lookup yields CDR1 SGHTA and CDR2 FQGNSA. The CDR3 contains 18 residues.

As regards this clone: Within the sample, other DNA sequences also encode this same CDR3. V is TRBV4-3 and J is TRBJ2-1, with D hard to call. Between the trimmed V and J ends, which lost 1 base and 0 bases, there was a span of 7 bases. The CDR3 length is 15 residues. The germline V gene has CDR1 LGHNA and CDR2 YSLEER. CDR3 region: CASSQAASSYNEQFF. The CDR3 DNA follows: TGCGCCAGCAGCCAAGCGGCGTCCTCCTACAATGAGCAGTTCTTC.

This rearrangement joins TRBV7-9 to TRBJ2-1; the D gene is possibly TRBD2 (7 bases). Germline CDR1 reads SEHNR; CDR2 reads FQNEAQ (reference sequence). CDR3 length: 15 amino acids. V was shortened by 5 bases and J by 6 bases, with 17 bases between the two germline ends. The CDR3 region has the DNA TGTGCCAGCAGCCATGCAGGGGAGGGAGTCAATGAGCAGTTCTTC. Translation gives CASSHAGEGVNEQFF. Combining the CDR3 with reference TRBV7-9 and TRBJ2-1 gives the whole variable domain DTGVSQNPRHKITKRGQNVTFRCDPISEHNRLYWYRQTLGQGPEFLTYFQNEAQLEKSRLLSDRFSAERPKGSFSTLEIQRTEQGDSAMYLCASSHAGEGVNEQFFGPGTRLTVL.

This clone was seen a few times. The rearrangement joins TRBV5-1 to TRBJ1-1; 10 bases align to TRBD1. The length of the CDR3 is 16 residues. Per the germline V gene, CDR1 is SGHRS and CDR2 is YFSETQ. The V and J ends lost 1 base and 0 bases, in that order; junction bases with no gene match: 3. CDR3 sequence: CASSLMGQGMNTEAFF. The CDR3 nucleotides read TGCGCCAGCAGCTTGATGGGACAGGGGATGAACACTGAAGCTTTCTTT.

A note on this clone: At the DNA level, this CDR3 is encoded by other sequences in the same sample as well. V usage is TRBV2 and J usage is TRBJ1-1, with a weak D call TRBD1 (5 bases). V dropped 8 bases and J dropped 5 bases, with 9 bases sitting between them. The germline CDR1 and CDR2 sequences are SNHLY and FYNNEI. This CDR3 comprises 11 residues. The CDR3 DNA sequence: TGTGCCAGCCGGGGGGGGACTGAAGCTTTCTTT. The encoded protein is CASRGGTEAFF.

The J gene is TRBJ1-2, the V gene TRBV7-2; 12 bases agree with TRBD1. Trimming removed 3 bases from V and 6 bases from J; junction bases left unmatched: 5. Germline CDR1 SGHTA, CDR2 FQGNSA. The CDR3 spans 15 residues. CDR3 coding DNA: TGTGCCAGCAGCTTCCACGGGACAGGGGGCGATGGCTACACCTTC. Translating it yields CASSFHGTGGDGYTF.

This chain uses TRBV30 with TRBJ2-7; tentatively, D is TRBD1 (5 bases). Germline loops: CDR1 GTSNPN, CDR2 SVGIG (reference sequence). Trimming stripped 3 bases from V and 2 bases from J, with 17 bases between. The CDR3 is 15 residues long. The CDR3 here is CAWRPYGQGTYEQYF. The CDR3, as DNA: TGTGCCTGGAGGCCCTACGGGCAGGGCACCTACGAGCAGTACTTC.

This clone has a single count. The same CDR3 arises from other DNA sequences in this sample as well. J is TRBJ2-1 and V is TRBV28; TRBD2 might be the D (5 bases). Looked up from germline, CDR1 is MDHEN and CDR2 is SYDVKM. The V end lost 8 bases, the J end lost 0 bases, and 8 bases lay between the germline ends. The CDR3 sequence is 13 residues long. CDR3 amino acids: CASSGSSYNEQFF. The CDR3 nucleotides read TGTGCCAGCTCGGGGAGCTCCTACAATGAGCAGTTCTTC.

The chain is built from TRBV6-1 and TRBJ2-2; unclear D gene. Trimming stripped 2 bases from V and 1 base from J, with 8 bases between. The germline V gene has CDR1 MNHNS and CDR2 SASEGT. The CDR3 has 15 amino acids. The CDR3 is CASSERLMNTGELFF. The CDR3 DNA is TGTGCCAGCAGTGAACGGCTCATGAACACCGGGGAGCTGTTTTTT.

The rearrangement uses TRBV7-3 and TRBJ2-6, with 7 bases aligning to TRBD1. The CDR3 has 15 residues. With V trimmed by 5 bases and J by 2 bases, 3 bases remained unmatched. Germline loops: CDR1 SGHTA, CDR2 FQGTGA. The CDR3 loop reads CASSPRGPGANVLTF. The CDR3 DNA reads as TGTGCCAGCAGCCCGAGGGGGCCTGGGGCCAACGTCCTGACTTTC.

V is TRBV6-5 and J is TRBJ2-7; D not certain. V dropped 0 bases and J dropped 2 bases, with 14 bases sitting between them. The length of the CDR3 is 16 residues. CDR1 is MNHEY and CDR2 is SVGAGI in the germline V gene. This CDR3 reads CASSYSDLPGPYEQYF. CDR3 coding DNA: TGTGCCAGCAGTTACTCAGACTTGCCCGGACCCTACGAGCAGTACTTC.

In its sample, this clone was seen once. The V gene is TRBV4-2, the J gene TRBJ2-7; either TRBD1 or TRBD2 may supply D (5 bases each). With 1 base removed from V and 3 bases from J, the gap between germline ends came to 16 bases. CDR1 is LGHNA, CDR2 YNFKEQ, per germline. This CDR3 has 16 residues. CDR3: CASSQVGAGLGYEQYF. In DNA, the CDR3 is TGTGCCAGCAGCCAAGTCGGGGCAGGGTTGGGCTACGAGCAGTACTTC.